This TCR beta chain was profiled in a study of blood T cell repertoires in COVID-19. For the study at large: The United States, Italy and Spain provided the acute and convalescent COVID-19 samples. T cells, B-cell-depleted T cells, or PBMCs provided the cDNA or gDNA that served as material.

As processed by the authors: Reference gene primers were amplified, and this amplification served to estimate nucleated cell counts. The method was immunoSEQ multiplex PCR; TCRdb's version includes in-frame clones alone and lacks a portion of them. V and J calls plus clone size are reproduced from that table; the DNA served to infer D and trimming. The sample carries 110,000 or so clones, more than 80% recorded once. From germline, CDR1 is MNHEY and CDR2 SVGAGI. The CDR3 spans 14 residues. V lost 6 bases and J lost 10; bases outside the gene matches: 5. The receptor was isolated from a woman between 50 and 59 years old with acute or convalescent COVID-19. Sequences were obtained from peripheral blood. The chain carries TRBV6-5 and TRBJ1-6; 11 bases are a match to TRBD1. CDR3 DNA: TGTGCCAGCAGCCCGGGACAGGGGGAATCACCCCTCCACTTT. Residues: CASSPGQGESPLHF.